Each of the 2 T cell receptor beta chains below was sequenced from the same sample in a study of a mutant IDH1 vaccine in newly diagnosed glioma. Time point described: baseline, week 1 (first vaccination visit). As for treatment: pre-vaccination baseline after standard-of-care therapy. The method was immunoSEQ multiplex PCR; TCRdb's version includes in-frame clones alone and lacks a portion of them. The sample lists tens of thousands of clones, roughly nine tenths occurring once. The input for sequencing was PBMCs, taken from a glioma patient treated with radiotherapy, temozolomide or both. The source is a middle-aged woman with glioma.

The chain employs TRBV27 and TRBJ2-2; D not certain. Germline V gene sequence: CDR1 MNHEY, CDR2 SMNVEV (reference sequence). This CDR3 has 13 amino acids. Trimming pared 4 bases from V and 1 base from J, leaving 4 bases between. The CDR3 DNA reads TGTGCCAGCAGTTCCTTGAACACCGGGGAGCTGTTTTTT. This codes for CASSSLNTGELFF.

The chain links TRBV19 to TRBJ1-5; the D is unclear. CDR3 size: 15 residues. Trimming left V 7 bases short and J 0 bases short, with 13 bases between. The germline CDR1 and CDR2 sequences are LNHDA and SQIVND (reference sequence). This chain's CDR3 is CASNDGPDSNQPQHF. In DNA, the CDR3 is TGTGCCAGTAACGATGGCCCTGATAGCAATCAGCCCCAGCATTTT.